This T cell receptor (beta chain) was sequenced for a study of T cell changes during pregnancy in multiple sclerosis. TCRdb keeps only in-frame clones here, not all; method: immunoSEQ multiplex PCR. The sample has some 60,000 clones; roughly nine tenths are singletons. This TCR derives from a female donor with multiple sclerosis, enrolled in a pregnancy study. The sequenced sample was CD4+ T cells from peripheral blood mononuclear cells, obtained in the third trimester of pregnancy.

DNA for the CDR3: TGTGCCAGCAGCCAAGAGAGGCCTGGAAACACCATATATTTT. Amino acids: CASSQERPGNTIYF. The rearrangement links TRBV4-2 to TRBJ1-3; no clear D gene. V was cut by 0 bases and J by 2 bases, with 5 bases left in between. The CDR3 is 14 residues long. The germline gives CDR1 LGHNA, CDR2 YNFKEQ.